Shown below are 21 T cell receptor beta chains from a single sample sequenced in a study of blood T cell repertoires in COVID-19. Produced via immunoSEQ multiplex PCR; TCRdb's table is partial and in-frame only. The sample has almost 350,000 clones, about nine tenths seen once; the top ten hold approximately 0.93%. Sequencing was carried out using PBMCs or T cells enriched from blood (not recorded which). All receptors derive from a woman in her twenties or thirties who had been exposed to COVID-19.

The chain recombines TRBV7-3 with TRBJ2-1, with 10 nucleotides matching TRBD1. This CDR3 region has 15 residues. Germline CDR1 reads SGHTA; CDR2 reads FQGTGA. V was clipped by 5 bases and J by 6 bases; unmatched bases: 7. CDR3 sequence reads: CASSPGQGEVNEQFF. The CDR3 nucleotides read TGTGCCAGCAGCCCCGGACAGGGGGAAGTCAATGAGCAGTTCTTC.

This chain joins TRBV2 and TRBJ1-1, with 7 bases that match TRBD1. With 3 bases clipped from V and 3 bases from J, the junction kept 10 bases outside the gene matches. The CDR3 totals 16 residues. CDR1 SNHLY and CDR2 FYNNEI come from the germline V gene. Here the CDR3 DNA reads TGTGCCAGCAGTGACTCACAGGGGCCCACGTACACTGAAGCTTTCTTT. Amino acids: CASSDSQGPTYTEAFF.

Here the CDR3 DNA reads TGTGCCACCGGAGGGCTAGCGGGAGCCCATGAGCAGTTCTTC. This sequence encodes CATGGLAGAHEQFF. The chain has TRBV19 and TRBJ2-1; TRBD2 agrees at 10 bases. The CDR3 runs to 14 residues. V was pared by 10 bases and J by 8 bases, with 11 bases of the junction left unmatched. CDR1 is LNHDA, CDR2 SQIVND, per germline (reference sequence).

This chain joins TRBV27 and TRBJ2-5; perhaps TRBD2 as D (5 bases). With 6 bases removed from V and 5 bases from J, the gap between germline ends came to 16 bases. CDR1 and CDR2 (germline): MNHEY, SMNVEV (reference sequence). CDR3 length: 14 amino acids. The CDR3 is CASRLTRSGETQYF. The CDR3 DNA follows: TGTGCCAGCAGACTCACTAGATCTGGGGAGACCCAGTACTTC.

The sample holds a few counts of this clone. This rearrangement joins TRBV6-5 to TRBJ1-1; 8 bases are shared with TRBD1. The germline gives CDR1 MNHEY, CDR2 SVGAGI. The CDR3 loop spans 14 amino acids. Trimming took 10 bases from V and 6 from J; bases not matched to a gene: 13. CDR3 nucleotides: TGTGCCACCCTGGTCAGGGGGCGCCAGTCTGAAGCTTTCTTT. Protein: CATLVRGRQSEAFF.

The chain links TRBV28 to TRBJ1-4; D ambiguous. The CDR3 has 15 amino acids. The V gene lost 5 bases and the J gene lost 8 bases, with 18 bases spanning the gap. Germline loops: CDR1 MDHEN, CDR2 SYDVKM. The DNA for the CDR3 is TGTGCCAGCAGTACCAGGACTGTGGGTGGGGAAAAACTGTTTTTT. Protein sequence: CASSTRTVGGEKLFF.

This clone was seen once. DNA for the CDR3: TGCGCCAGCAGCTCGGGACTAGCGGGAGGGGTGTGGGGGGCCAACGTCCTGACTTTC. Protein product: CASSSGLAGGVWGANVLTF. This chain uses TRBV5-1 with TRBJ2-6; the match to TRBD2 covers 16 bases. The CDR3 has 19 amino acids. Germline V gene sequence: CDR1 SGHRS, CDR2 YFSETQ. Trimming took 3 bases from V and 4 from J; bases not matched to a gene: 7.

DNA for the CDR3: TGCGCCAGCAGCCTTAACCTAGCGGGAGGGCCGGACAATGAGCAGTTCTTC. It encodes CASSLNLAGGPDNEQFF. This chain joins TRBV4-1 and TRBJ2-1; 12 bases agree with TRBD2. V trimming: 4 bases; J trimming: 5 bases; junction bases outside the gene matches: 9. The CDR3 spans 17 residues. Per the germline V gene, CDR1 is MGHRA and CDR2 is YSYEKL.

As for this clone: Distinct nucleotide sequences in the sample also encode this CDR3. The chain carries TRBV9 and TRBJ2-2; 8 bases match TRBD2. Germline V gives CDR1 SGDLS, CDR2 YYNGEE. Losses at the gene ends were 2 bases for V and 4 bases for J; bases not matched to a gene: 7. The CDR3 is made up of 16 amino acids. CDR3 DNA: TGTGCCAGCAGCGTGGGGTCCGGGAGGGCCACCGGGGAGCTGTTTTTT. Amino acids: CASSVGSGRATGELFF.

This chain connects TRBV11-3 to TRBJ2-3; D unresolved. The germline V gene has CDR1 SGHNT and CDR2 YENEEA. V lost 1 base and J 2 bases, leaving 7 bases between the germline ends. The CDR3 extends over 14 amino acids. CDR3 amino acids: CASSLGGYTDTQYF. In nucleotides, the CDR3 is TGTGCCAGCAGCTTAGGAGGCTACACAGATACGCAGTATTTT.

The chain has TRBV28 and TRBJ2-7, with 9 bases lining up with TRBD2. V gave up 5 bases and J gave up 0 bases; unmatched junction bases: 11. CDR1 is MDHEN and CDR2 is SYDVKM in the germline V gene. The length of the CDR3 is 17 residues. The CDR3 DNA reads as TGTGCCAGCAGTACATGGCGGGAGGGCCCTTCCTCCTACGAGCAGTACTTC. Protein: CASSTWREGPSSYEQYF.

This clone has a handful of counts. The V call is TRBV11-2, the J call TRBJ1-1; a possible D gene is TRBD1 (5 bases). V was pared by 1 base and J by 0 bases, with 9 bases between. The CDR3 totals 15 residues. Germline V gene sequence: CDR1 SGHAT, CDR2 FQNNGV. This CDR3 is CASSLGQPMNTEAFF. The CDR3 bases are TGTGCCAGCAGCTTAGGACAGCCAATGAACACTGAAGCTTTCTTT.

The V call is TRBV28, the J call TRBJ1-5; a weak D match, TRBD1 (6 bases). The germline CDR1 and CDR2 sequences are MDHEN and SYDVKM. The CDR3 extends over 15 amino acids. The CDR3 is CALGGALNSNQPQHF. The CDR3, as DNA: TGTGCTCTGGGGGGGGCCCTCAATAGCAATCAGCCCCAGCATTTT. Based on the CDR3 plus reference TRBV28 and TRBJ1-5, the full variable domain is DVKVTQSSRYLVKRTGEKVFLECVQDMDHENMFWYRQDPGLGLRLIYFSYDVKMKEKGDIPEGYSVSREKKERFSLILESASTNQTSMYLCALGGALNSNQPQHFGDGTRLSIL.

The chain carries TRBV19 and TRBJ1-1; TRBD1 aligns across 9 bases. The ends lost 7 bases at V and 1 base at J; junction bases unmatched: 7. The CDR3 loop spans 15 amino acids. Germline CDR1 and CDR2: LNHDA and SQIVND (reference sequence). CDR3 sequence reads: CASKGTGKGNTEAFF. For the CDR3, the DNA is TGTGCCAGTAAAGGGACAGGGAAGGGGAACACTGAAGCTTTCTTT.

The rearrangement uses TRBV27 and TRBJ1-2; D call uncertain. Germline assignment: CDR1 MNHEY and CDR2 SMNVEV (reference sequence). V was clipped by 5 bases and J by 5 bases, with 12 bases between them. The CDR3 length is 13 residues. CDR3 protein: CASSLGGRYGYTF. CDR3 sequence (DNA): TGTGCCAGCAGTCTGGGAGGGCGGTATGGCTACACCTTC.

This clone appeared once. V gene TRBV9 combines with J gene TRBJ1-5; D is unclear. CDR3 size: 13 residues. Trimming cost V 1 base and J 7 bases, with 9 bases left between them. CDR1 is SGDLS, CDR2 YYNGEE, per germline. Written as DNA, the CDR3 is TGTGCCAGCAGCGTATCCCCCGAGCAGCCCCAGCATTTT. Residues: CASSVSPEQPQHF.

CDR3: CAAGSQGLEKLFF. The CDR3 region has the DNA TGTGCCGCCGGGAGCCAGGGCTTGGAAAAACTGTTTTTT. This chain uses TRBV7-2 with TRBJ1-4; possibly TRBD1 for D (5 bases). The V and J ends lost 11 bases and 8 bases respectively, with 18 bases between them. Germline CDR1 and CDR2: SGHTA and FQGNSA. The CDR3 has 13 amino acids.

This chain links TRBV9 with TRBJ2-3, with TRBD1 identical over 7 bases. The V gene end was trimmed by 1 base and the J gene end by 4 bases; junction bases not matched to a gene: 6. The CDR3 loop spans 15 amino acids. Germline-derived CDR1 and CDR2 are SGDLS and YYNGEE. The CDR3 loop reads CASSVRTTGPDTQYF. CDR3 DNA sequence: TGTGCCAGCAGCGTACGGACGACAGGGCCAGATACGCAGTATTTT.

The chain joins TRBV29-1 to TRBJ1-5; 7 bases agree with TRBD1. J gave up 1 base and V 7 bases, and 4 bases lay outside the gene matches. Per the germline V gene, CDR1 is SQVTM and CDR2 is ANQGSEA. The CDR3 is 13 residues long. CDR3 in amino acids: CSATGESNQPQHF. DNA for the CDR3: TGCAGCGCAACAGGGGAGAGCAATCAGCCCCAGCATTTT. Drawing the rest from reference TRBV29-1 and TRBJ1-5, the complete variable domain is SAVISQKPSRDICQRGTSLTIQCQVDSQVTMMFWYRQQPGQSLTLIATANQGSEATYESGFVIDKFPISRPNLTFSTLTVSNMSPEDSSIYLCSATGESNQPQHFGDGTRLSIL.

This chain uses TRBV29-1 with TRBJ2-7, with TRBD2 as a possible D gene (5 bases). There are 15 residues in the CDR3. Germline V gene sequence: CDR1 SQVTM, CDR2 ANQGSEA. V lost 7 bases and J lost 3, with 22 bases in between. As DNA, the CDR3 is TGCAGCGCCGCACGCGACGGAGGAACCGTCTACGAGCAGTACTTC. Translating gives CSAARDGGTVYEQYF.

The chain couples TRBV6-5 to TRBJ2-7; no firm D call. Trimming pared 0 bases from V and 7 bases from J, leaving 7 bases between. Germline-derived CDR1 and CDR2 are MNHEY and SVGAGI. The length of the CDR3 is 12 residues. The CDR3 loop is CASSYSAREQYF. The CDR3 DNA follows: TGTGCCAGCAGTTACTCGGCGCGGGAGCAGTACTTC.